This TCR beta chain is drawn from a study of cytomegalovirus exposure and HLA in healthy donors. Primers for the PCR totalled 60 Vbeta and 13 Jbeta. Assay used: immunoSEQ multiplex PCR; TCRdb lists only in-frame clones, some missing. The sample totals more than 100,000 clones. Overall study findings and caveats: Of the V segments, some could not be distinguished, including TRBV6-2 and TRBV6-3, and were excluded. The study labeled more than 150 TCR beta chains cytomegalovirus-associated. A later analysis found TCR association rates differed by HLA locus, highest for DRB1 and lowest for HLA-C.

Despite likely unrecorded immune exposures, the donors were nominally healthy at the time of sampling. The germline CDR1 and CDR2 sequences are SSHAT and FNYEAQ (reference sequence). The CDR3 extends over 14 amino acids. In regard to this clone: Its antigen is unknown. The junction shows a germline mismatch at one end, possibly a read error.

J is TRBJ2-5 and V is TRBV7-7, with D tentatively TRBD1 (6 bases). Sequencing was performed on PBMCs. The sequence was collected from a woman in her thirties or forties in good health and CMV-seronegative. The CDR3 bases are TGTGCTAGCAGCTTAGGACAGTTCCAAGAGACCCAGTACTTC. Translation: CASSLGQFQETQYF.